One T cell receptor (beta chain) is described in this entry. The junction differs from germline at one of its ends, possibly a read error. This sample was taken from a study of blood T cell repertoires in COVID-19. Original analysis: Nucleated cell counts were estimated from reference gene primer amplification. Here immunoSEQ multiplex PCR was the method, and the copy in TCRdb shows in-frame clones only, minus some. That table supplies the V and J calls and clone size; D and trimming were determined from the DNA. In the table there are approximately 250,000 clones, 88% of which are singletons. The sequence was obtained from a woman aged 40-49 years with acute COVID-19. Sequenced sample: PBMCs or T cells enriched from blood (not recorded which).

The CDR3 coding sequence is TGTGCCGGCAGGCTTGAGGATGAGCAGTTCTTC. Translation: CAGRLEDEQFF. V usage is TRBV7-9 and J usage is TRBJ2-1; D remains ambiguous. The CDR3 runs to 11 residues. Germline lookup yields CDR1 SEHNR and CDR2 FQNEAQ (reference sequence).